This TCR beta chain was observed in a study of cytomegalovirus exposure and HLA in healthy donors. Study summary: Later, an analysis reported that the 95 to 150 validation repertoires had used the same platform as the approximately 690 first-cohort repertoires. Study-wide findings and caveats: Specificity of a few CMV-associated chains for CMV antigens was verified in vitro. Rare TCR sequences predominated, though certain public TCRs were found in many donors.

Method: immunoSEQ multiplex PCR; TCRdb's copy keeps in-frame clones and lacks some. Counted here are about 110,000 clones, about 88% occurring once; the ten biggest clones make up about 2%. This CDR3 comprises 14 residues. The germline V gene has CDR1 SQVTM and CDR2 ANQGSEA. Trimming left V 6 bases short and J 1 base short, with 14 bases between. A note on this clone: No antigen is known for it.

The study drew the donors from its roughly 120-subject validation cohort, separate from the roughly 700-subject first cohort. Material: PBMCs. The sequence was obtained from a woman under 30 in good health and CMV-seropositive. The chain has TRBV29-1 and TRBJ2-3; perhaps TRBD1 as D (5 bases). DNA of the CDR3: TGCAGCGTCAGTGTGGGGCTAGGCACAGATACGCAGTATTTT. It yields the protein CSVSVGLGTDTQYF.